The entry that follows covers one T cell receptor (beta chain) sequence. This sample was taken from a study of OX40 agonist ivuxolimab in advanced cancers. The CDR3 totals 15 residues. Trimming shortened V by 5 bases and J by 6 bases, and 17 bases separated the two germline ends. Germline lookup yields CDR1 SGHVS and CDR2 FNYEAQ. Using immunoSEQ multiplex PCR, the repertoire was profiled, and TCRdb retains in-frame clones only, with some absent. Here the sample spans fewer than 55,000 clones, about 90% being singletons. This TCR was recovered from an adult with an advanced solid tumor such as melanoma, head and neck, liver or kidney cancer. The input for sequencing was CD4+ or CD8+ T cells sorted from blood, taken in a trial of the OX40 agonist ivuxolimab. V gene TRBV7-6 combines with J gene TRBJ1-5; perhaps TRBD1 as D (6 bases). CDR3 sequence (DNA): TGTGCCAGCAGCCCCCAAGGGGGGGCAGCTCAGCCCCAGCATTTT. This codes for CASSPQGGAAQPQHF.